This T cell receptor beta chain was recorded in a study of cytomegalovirus exposure and HLA in healthy donors. Study-wide context: The same platform as the roughly 630 first-cohort repertoires was used for the 100 to 150 validation repertoires, a later analysis reported. Points from the study as a whole: The study labeled 164 TCR beta chains cytomegalovirus-associated. The authors confirmed in vitro that a few CMV-associated chains were specific for CMV antigens.

The germline CDR1 and CDR2 sequences are GTSNPN and SVGIG (reference sequence). There are 16 residues in the CDR3. Trimming cost V 0 bases and J 8 bases; bases outside gene matches: 8. Of note for this clone: Its antigen is currently unknown.

Repertoires were generated with immunoSEQ multiplex PCR, while TCRdb's copy carries only in-frame clones and drops some. This table has about 110,000 clones, about 85% appearing once. Material for sequencing was PBMCs. The gene calls are TRBV30 and TRBJ2-2, with TRBD2 identical over 11 bases. This TCR was sampled from a woman aged 18 to 35 in good health and CMV-seronegative. CDR3 amino acids: CAWSVQLAGAGGELFF. The CDR3 coding sequence is TGTGCCTGGAGTGTACAACTAGCGGGGGCCGGAGGGGAGCTGTTTTTT.